Below are 19 T cell receptor beta chains sequenced from a single sample in a study of cytomegalovirus exposure and HLA in healthy donors. A multiplex PCR was run with 60 Vbeta primers and 13 Jbeta primers. Assay: immunoSEQ multiplex PCR; the TCRdb copy retains only in-frame clones and omits some. The sample has about 94,000 clones; around 66% are singletons. The specimen sequenced was PBMCs. The origin of the receptors is a man aged 25 to 40 in good health and CMV-seronegative.

On this clone itself: The identical CDR3 is also encoded by other nucleotide sequences in the sample. V and J are TRBV11-2 and TRBJ2-7, with 9 bases fitting TRBD1. V was clipped by 5 bases and J by 1 base; unmatched bases: 6. CDR3 size: 15 residues. Germline assignment: CDR1 SGHAT and CDR2 FQNNGV. This CDR3 is CASSVYRGPSYEQYF. For the CDR3, the DNA is TGTGCCAGCAGCGTGTACAGGGGGCCGTCCTACGAGCAGTACTTC.

A word on this clone: Distinct nucleotide sequences in the sample also encode this CDR3. The chain uses TRBV6-5 and TRBJ1-2; D is perhaps TRBD1 (5 bases). Between the trimmed V and J ends, which lost 0 bases and 4 bases, there was a span of 6 bases. This CDR3 comprises 13 residues. The germline gives CDR1 MNHEY, CDR2 SVGAGI. The DNA of the CDR3 is TGTGCCAGCAGTTACTCGACAGTCTATGGCTACACCTTC. This sequence encodes CASSYSTVYGYTF.

This chain uses TRBV28 with TRBJ1-1; D is unresolved. V was shortened by 3 bases and J by 11 bases, with 19 bases between the two germline ends. This CDR3 is built from 14 residues. The germline CDR1 and CDR2 sequences are MDHEN and SYDVKM. CDR3 nucleotides: TGTGCCAGCAGTTTTCCCCAATTGGCGGGGTCGGCTTTCTTT. Translation: CASSFPQLAGSAFF.

The chain carries TRBV28 and TRBJ2-1; 10 nucleotides align to TRBD2. Germline-derived CDR1 and CDR2 are MDHEN and SYDVKM. V dropped 8 bases and J dropped 5; count of bases not matched to a gene: 6. The CDR3 extends over 14 amino acids. The DNA for the CDR3 is TGTGCCAGCGGTACTAGCGGGGTCGACAATGAGCAGTTCTTC. It is translated as CASGTSGVDNEQFF.

This chain connects TRBV27 to TRBJ2-1; TRBD2 matches at 10 bases. Trimming cost V 2 bases and J 0 bases; bases outside gene matches: 10. CDR3 size: 19 residues. The germline V gene has CDR1 MNHEY and CDR2 SMNVEV (reference sequence). The CDR3 DNA reads as TGTGCCAGCAGTTTAGCCGGACTAGCGGTCTTGGGCTCCTACAATGAGCAGTTCTTC. Amino acids: CASSLAGLAVLGSYNEQFF.

The chain uses TRBV6-5 and TRBJ2-7; 13 positions agree with TRBD2. Germline V CDR1 and CDR2: MNHEY, SVGAGI. The V and J ends lost 6 bases and 5 bases, in that order; junction bases with no gene match: 4. The CDR3 runs to 14 residues. The CDR3 DNA reads as TGTGCCAGCAGCCGGACTAGCGGGGGAAACGAGCAGTACTTC. It translates to CASSRTSGGNEQYF.

The CDR3 bases are TGCGCCAGCAGGGTAACAGGGGACTACGAGCAGTACTTC. Protein product: CASRVTGDYEQYF. V and J are TRBV5-1 and TRBJ2-7; 7 nucleotides line up with TRBD1. Germline V gene lookup returns CDR1 SGHRS and CDR2 YFSETQ. J lost 3 bases, V lost 5 bases, and 5 bases had no gene match. This CDR3 is 13 amino acids long.

The V call is TRBV11-2, the J call TRBJ2-5; D call uncertain. The V end was cut by 2 bases, the J end by 4 bases, with 14 bases between. This CDR3 has 15 amino acids. Germline V gene data show CDR1 as SGHAT and CDR2 as FQNNGV. This chain's CDR3 is CASSLWPSLLETQYF. The CDR3 coding sequence is TGTGCCAGCAGCTTATGGCCCAGTCTCTTAGAGACCCAGTACTTC.

The chain joins TRBV4-1 to TRBJ2-7, with TRBD2 matching over 11 bases. With V trimmed by 5 bases and J by 5 bases, 11 bases remained unmatched. CDR3 length: 16 amino acids. Germline values: CDR1 MGHRA, CDR2 YSYEKL. The DNA of the CDR3 is TGCGCCAGCAGCGGCAAGTCCACTAGCGGGAGCCACGAGCAGTACTTC. This encodes CASSGKSTSGSHEQYF.

This chain joins TRBV5-1 and TRBJ2-5; 9 positions match TRBD1. The CDR3 totals 15 residues. The trim removed 4 bases at V and 5 bases at J, leaving 9 bases unmatched. Per the germline V gene, CDR1 is SGHRS and CDR2 is YFSETQ. CDR3 in amino acids: CASSARTGAEETQYF. DNA of the CDR3: TGCGCCAGCAGCGCTCGGACAGGGGCGGAGGAGACCCAGTACTTC.

V is TRBV11-3 and J is TRBJ2-7; TRBD1 matches at 12 bases. This CDR3 comprises 15 residues. CDR1 and CDR2 from the germline V gene are SGHNT and YENEEA. Losses at the gene ends were 5 bases for V and 3 bases for J; bases not matched to a gene: 5. The CDR3 sequence is CASSPGQGALYEQYF. The DNA of the CDR3 is TGTGCCAGCAGCCCGGGACAGGGGGCCCTCTACGAGCAGTACTTC.

The genes are TRBV7-3 and TRBJ2-2; 10 nucleotides agree with TRBD2. From germline, CDR1 is SGHTA and CDR2 FQGTGA. The CDR3 is 18 residues long. Trimming at V came to 4 bases and at J to 3 bases, leaving 11 bases not matched to a gene. The CDR3 DNA sequence: TGTGCCAGCAGCTCCGGCAGGGCTAGCGGGAGTTACACCGGGGAGCTGTTTTTT. This encodes CASSSGRASGSYTGELFF.

The genes are TRBV5-4 and TRBJ2-1; 7 bases agree with TRBD1. Germline CDR1 is SGHNT and CDR2 is YYREEE (reference sequence). Losses at the gene ends were 0 bases for V and 6 bases for J; bases not matched to a gene: 6. The CDR3 consists of 15 residues. The CDR3 DNA reads as TGTGCCAGCAGCTTGGGACAGGGTCGCGGCAATGAGCAGTTCTTC. Translating gives CASSLGQGRGNEQFF.

The CDR3 reads CASSYRQPQHF. The CDR3 coding sequence is TGTGCCAGCAGCTACAGGCAGCCCCAGCATTTT. The chain joins TRBV28 to TRBJ1-5; TRBD1 might be the D (5 bases). This CDR3 is 11 amino acids long. The V and J ends lost 6 bases and 7 bases respectively, with 7 bases between them. Germline loops: CDR1 MDHEN, CDR2 SYDVKM.

The rearrangement uses TRBV30 and TRBJ2-1, with 15 bases lining up with TRBD2. This CDR3 has 15 amino acids. The germline CDR1 and CDR2 sequences are GTSNPN and SVGIG (reference sequence). Trimming cost V 0 bases and J 7 bases; bases outside gene matches: 1. CDR3 DNA sequence: TGTGCCTGGAGTGTAGGGACTAGCGGGAGGAATGAGCAGTTCTTC. It yields the protein CAWSVGTSGRNEQFF.

This clone occurred a few times. The sample carries other DNA sequences with the same CDR3. This chain connects TRBV5-1 to TRBJ2-3, with D unresolved. Looked up from germline, CDR1 is SGHRS and CDR2 is YFSETQ. With 2 bases removed from V and 2 bases from J, the gap between germline ends came to 6 bases. This CDR3 region has 13 residues. In DNA, the CDR3 is TGCGCCAGCAGCTTTCGCGACACAGATACGCAGTATTTT. This gives the protein CASSFRDTDTQYF. Full variable domain (missing parts from reference TRBV5-1 and TRBJ2-3): KAGVTQTPRYLIKTRGQQVTLSCSPISGHRSVSWYQQTPGQGLQFLFEYFSETQRNKGNFPGRFSGRQFSNSRSEMNVSTLELGDSALYLCASSFRDTDTQYFGPGTRLTVL.

The genes are TRBV4-2 and TRBJ1-2; 9 bases match TRBD1. V lost 1 base to trimming and J lost 5 bases; unmatched junction nucleotides: 11. Germline V lookup: CDR1 LGHNA, CDR2 YNFKEQ. This CDR3 is built from 17 residues. CDR3 DNA: TGTGCCAGCAGCCAAGTCGGAGGGACAGGGCCCGGATATGGCTACACCTTC. This codes for CASSQVGGTGPGYGYTF.

This chain uses TRBV9 with TRBJ1-1; D gene unclear. The CDR3 spans 13 residues. Germline V gene lookup returns CDR1 SGDLS and CDR2 YYNGEE. V was cut by 4 bases and J by 4 bases, with 11 bases left in between. The CDR3 coding sequence is TGTGCCAGCAGCTTCGGGGTTGGCACTGAAGCTTTCTTT. This encodes CASSFGVGTEAFF.

This chain links TRBV11-2 with TRBJ1-4; TRBD1 is a possible D gene (5 bases). The length of the CDR3 is 16 residues. CDR1 is SGHAT and CDR2 is FQNNGV in the germline V gene. The V and J ends lost 6 bases and 0 bases respectively, with 14 bases between them. The DNA for the CDR3 is TGTGCCAGCAGAAAGATCGGGGGGGCAACTAATGAAAAACTGTTTTTT. Residues: CASRKIGGATNEKLFF.